The 32 T cell receptor beta chains reported below all come from one sample, sequenced in a study of T cells in localized non-small cell lung cancer (dated by TCRdb to the early 2020s). The receptor library was made with the immunoSEQ multiplex PCR assay. TCRdb mirrors the immuneACCESS table, restricted to in-frame sequences. Some clones are absent from its copies; in checked studies, under half trace to an unresolved V gene, and the reason for the others is unknown. The sample profile shows about 82,000 clones; around three quarters of them were found once. The top ten constitute roughly a fifth of the sample. The specimen was PBMCs, collected before any cancer treatment. These receptors originate from a man aged 35-69 years with stage II squamous cell lung carcinoma.

This rearrangement joins TRBV5-1 to TRBJ2-7; 8 bases fit TRBD1. J was trimmed by 7 bases and V by 4 bases; bases with no gene match: 13. Germline CDR1 reads SGHRS; CDR2 reads YFSETQ. The CDR3 extends over 15 amino acids. The CDR3 region has the DNA TGCGCCAGCAGCACCGGACAGGGCAGTATGGGTGAGCAGTACTTC. As protein: CASSTGQGSMGEQYF.

The CDR3 is CAMPGDSYNEQFF. In DNA form, the CDR3 reads TGTGCCATGCCTGGGGACTCCTACAATGAGCAGTTCTTC. This rearrangement joins TRBV6-4 to TRBJ2-1; no definite D call. Deletions cut 10 bases from V and 0 bases from J, with 10 bases between. Germline V CDR1 and CDR2: MRHNA, SNTAGT. The CDR3 contains 13 residues.

The V gene is TRBV29-1, the J gene TRBJ2-6; 8 positions agree with TRBD1. The V gene's germline CDR1 is SQVTM and CDR2 ANQGSEA. There are 14 residues in the CDR3. V dropped 7 bases and J dropped 4; count of bases not matched to a gene: 6. The CDR3 region is CSASRGLGANVLTF. In DNA, the CDR3 is TGCAGCGCCTCCAGGGGGCTCGGGGCCAACGTCCTGACTTTC.

This chain joins TRBV9 and TRBJ2-7, with 7 bases fitting TRBD1. The germline V gene encodes CDR1 SGDLS and CDR2 YYNGEE. This CDR3 comprises 12 residues. V shed 5 bases and J 3 bases; nucleotides not matched to a gene: 2. The CDR3 sequence: CASSRDSYEQYF. The CDR3 nucleotides are TGTGCCAGCAGTCGGGACAGCTACGAGCAGTACTTC.

This clone was recorded a few times. The chain carries TRBV4-1 and TRBJ2-1; D perhaps matches TRBD1 (6 bases). Trimming cost V 3 bases and J 9 bases, with 15 bases left between them. The CDR3 is 14 amino acids. Germline V gene data show CDR1 as MGHRA and CDR2 as YSYEKL. DNA for the CDR3: TGCGCCAGCAGCCATGACAGGTGGGCCCTTGAGCAGTTCTTC. It yields the protein CASSHDRWALEQFF.

The rearrangement links TRBV12-5 to TRBJ1-1, with 8 positions matching TRBD1. CDR1 and CDR2 from the germline V gene are LGHNT and FRNRAP. This CDR3 region has 17 residues. With 0 bases clipped from V and 8 bases from J, the junction kept 14 bases outside the gene matches. The DNA for the CDR3 is TGTGCTAGTGGTTTGGTTAGAGGGGACAGGTTACCCCCGGAAGCTTTCTTT. It translates to CASGLVRGDRLPPEAFF. The variable domain in full, completed from reference TRBV12-5 and TRBJ1-1, reads DARVTQTPRHKVTEMGQEVTMRCQPILGHNTVFWYRQTMMQGLELLAYFRNRAPLDDSGMPKDRFSAEMPDATLATLKIQPSEPRDSAVYFCASGLVRGDRLPPEAFFGQGTRLTVV.

This clone has more than one count but fewer than ten. V is TRBV6-5 and J is TRBJ2-7, with D perhaps given as TRBD1 or TRBD2 (5 bases each). The germline gives CDR1 MNHEY, CDR2 SVGAGI. The CDR3 spans 13 residues. The ends were cut back, 6 bases at V and 4 bases at J, with 13 bases in the middle. CDR3 protein: CASSRDPDYEQYF. CDR3 DNA: TGTGCCAGCAGCCGGGACCCGGATTACGAGCAGTACTTC.

The rearrangement joins TRBV7-9 to TRBJ2-6; 9 bases line up with TRBD1. V was pared by 4 bases and J by 3 bases, with 7 bases of the junction left unmatched. Germline V gene data show CDR1 as SEHNR and CDR2 as FQNEAQ (reference sequence). This CDR3 spans 17 amino acids. The CDR3 nucleotides are TGTGCCAGCAGCTCCCCGGGACAGGGATTTGGGGCCAACGTCCTGACTTTC. Residues: CASSSPGQGFGANVLTF.

This rearrangement joins TRBV18 to TRBJ2-2; a possible D gene is TRBD1 (6 bases). This CDR3 spans 16 amino acids. CDR1 and CDR2 from the germline V gene are KGHSH and LQKENI. Trimming shortened V by 3 bases and J by 0 bases, and 11 bases separated the two germline ends. CDR3: CASSPRAGANTGELFF. CDR3 nucleotide sequence: TGTGCCAGCTCACCGAGGGCAGGGGCGAACACCGGGGAGCTGTTTTTT.

The chain couples TRBV27 to TRBJ2-1; 8 bases are a match to TRBD1. CDR3 size: 15 residues. The V segment lost 4 bases and the J segment 8 bases; nucleotides outside the gene matches: 10. Germline V lookup: CDR1 MNHEY, CDR2 SMNVEV (reference sequence). This CDR3 reads CASSWSQGASYEQFF. CDR3 DNA sequence: TGTGCCAGCAGTTGGAGTCAGGGGGCCAGTTATGAGCAGTTCTTC.

The chain couples TRBV28 to TRBJ2-4, with 11 bases fitting TRBD2. J gave up 1 base and V 6 bases, and 14 bases lay outside the gene matches. This CDR3 is 19 amino acids long. Germline V gives CDR1 MDHEN, CDR2 SYDVKM. The CDR3 bases are TGTGCCAGCAGCTGGGGGTTTCCGGGACTAGCGGTGGCCAAAAACATTCAGTACTTC. This gives the protein CASSWGFPGLAVAKNIQYF.

The genes are TRBV4-1 and TRBJ2-7; no firm D call. Germline V gives CDR1 MGHRA, CDR2 YSYEKL. The CDR3 consists of 16 residues. Trimming left V 0 bases short and J 6 bases short, with 18 bases between. The CDR3 sequence: CASSQDNGQTPGEQYF. CDR3 sequence (DNA): TGCGCCAGCAGCCAAGATAACGGCCAGACCCCCGGCGAGCAGTACTTC.

The gene calls are TRBV5-1 and TRBJ2-3, with D uncertain. The V and J ends lost 4 bases and 0 bases respectively, with 9 bases between them. The CDR3 covers 14 residues. CDR1 and CDR2 from the germline V gene are SGHRS and YFSETQ. In DNA form, the CDR3 reads TGCGCCAGCAGCCGGGCTATAAGCACAGATACGCAGTATTTT. This translates into CASSRAISTDTQYF. The entire variable domain, with the rest obtained from reference TRBV5-1 and TRBJ2-3, is as follows: KAGVTQTPRYLIKTRGQQVTLSCSPISGHRSVSWYQQTPGQGLQFLFEYFSETQRNKGNFPGRFSGRQFSNSRSEMNVSTLELGDSALYLCASSRAISTDTQYFGPGTRLTVL.

The gene calls are TRBV19 and TRBJ1-1; D is unclear. The germline V gene has CDR1 LNHDA and CDR2 SQIVND (reference sequence). This CDR3 has 13 amino acids. Trimming pared 3 bases from V and 4 bases from J, leaving 9 bases between. The CDR3 sequence is CASSMEGITEAFF. The CDR3 DNA reads as TGTGCCAGTAGTATGGAAGGGATCACTGAAGCTTTCTTT.

This clone was seen just once. The rearrangement uses TRBV6-4 and TRBJ1-2; no clear D. Germline V gene lookup returns CDR1 MRHNA and CDR2 SNTAGT. V was pared by 0 bases and J by 4 bases, with 6 bases between. This CDR3 spans 13 amino acids. This CDR3 is CASSDSNGYGYTF. In DNA, the CDR3 is TGTGCCAGCAGTGACTCGAACGGCTATGGCTACACCTTC.

V is TRBV14 and J is TRBJ1-1; 8 bases match TRBD1. V lost 5 bases to trimming and J lost 5 bases; unmatched junction nucleotides: 7. This CDR3 has 14 residues. Germline-derived CDR1 and CDR2 are SGHDN and FVKESK. The CDR3 nucleotides are TGTGCCAGCAGCGCTCAGGGGGCTGTAACTGAAGCTTTCTTT. Translating gives CASSAQGAVTEAFF.

The chain links TRBV6-1 to TRBJ1-1; a possible D gene is TRBD1 (5 bases). Germline V gene sequence: CDR1 MNHNS, CDR2 SASEGT. V lost 6 bases and J lost 1, with 9 bases in between. The length of the CDR3 is 13 residues. CDR3 nucleotide sequence: TGTGCCAGCAGGGGACCGACGAACACTGAAGCTTTCTTT. This sequence encodes CASRGPTNTEAFF.

This clone was counted many times. This rearrangement joins TRBV7-9 to TRBJ2-5; D is unclear. This CDR3 has 16 amino acids. Germline V gene data show CDR1 as SEHNR and CDR2 as FQNEAQ (reference sequence). Trimming removed 5 bases at V and 5 bases at J, with 21 bases between. This CDR3 reads CASSHISRASKETQYF. In nucleotides, the CDR3 is TGTGCCAGCAGCCACATCAGCCGGGCCAGCAAGGAGACCCAGTACTTC. The whole variable domain, filled in from reference TRBV7-9 and TRBJ2-5, reads DTGVSQNPRHKITKRGQNVTFRCDPISEHNRLYWYRQTLGQGPEFLTYFQNEAQLEKSRLLSDRFSAERPKGSFSTLEIQRTEQGDSAMYLCASSHISRASKETQYFGPGTRLLVL.

This chain uses TRBV21-1 with TRBJ2-1; TRBD2 is the table's D call, not checked against the DNA. TRBV21-1 is a pseudogene locus. This CDR3 comprises 14 residues. CDR3 DNA sequence: TGTGCCAGCACGGTACCGCCGAGATACAATGAGCAGTTCTTC. Residues: CASTVPPRYNEQFF.

This chain links TRBV5-1 with TRBJ2-5, with unresolved D. Germline V gene data show CDR1 as SGHRS and CDR2 as YFSETQ. Trimming removed 2 bases at V and 1 base at J, with 9 bases between. The CDR3 consists of 14 residues. The CDR3 bases are TGCGCCAGCAGCTTACAACAGACCCAAGAGACCCAGTACTTC. It codes for CASSLQQTQETQYF.

The chain couples TRBV6-5 to TRBJ2-6, with D possibly matching TRBD2 (6 bases). The V end lost 2 bases, the J end lost 2 bases, and 7 bases lay between the germline ends. There are 15 residues in the CDR3. Germline V gives CDR1 MNHEY, CDR2 SVGAGI. DNA for the CDR3: TGTGCCAGCAGTTACGGGGGGACTGGGGCCAACGTCCTGACTTTC. This encodes CASSYGGTGANVLTF.

The chain is built from TRBV11-2 and TRBJ2-5; possible D gene TRBD2, 6 bases. Per the germline V gene, CDR1 is SGHAT and CDR2 is FQNNGV. The CDR3 spans 17 residues. V gave up 4 bases and J gave up 5 bases, with 23 bases separating them. In DNA form, the CDR3 reads TGTGCCAGCAGCTATTCGACCCTCGGACGCCGGGGGGAGACCCAGTACTTC. It codes for CASSYSTLGRRGETQYF.

CDR3 amino acids: CASTKRGHTEAFF. CDR3 in DNA: TGTGCCAGCACCAAAAGAGGCCACACTGAAGCTTTCTTT. This chain links TRBV21-1 with TRBJ1-1. TRBV21-1 is a known pseudogene. The CDR3 is made up of 13 amino acids.

This rearrangement joins TRBV28 to TRBJ1-4, with D tentatively TRBD1 (6 bases). CDR1 and CDR2 (germline): MDHEN, SYDVKM. With 6 bases removed from V and 6 bases from J, the gap between germline ends came to 14 bases. The CDR3 runs 14 residues. CDR3 protein: CASRQQGSDEKLFF. The CDR3 DNA follows: TGTGCCAGCAGGCAACAGGGAAGTGATGAAAAACTGTTTTTT. Full variable domain (outside the CDR3, taken from reference TRBV28 and TRBJ1-4): DVKVTQSSRYLVKRTGEKVFLECVQDMDHENMFWYRQDPGLGLRLIYFSYDVKMKEKGDIPEGYSVSREKKERFSLILESASTNQTSMYLCASRQQGSDEKLFFGSGTQLSVL.

CDR3 residues: CASSLLGGPTGELFF. DNA of the CDR3: TGTGCCAGCAGCTTACTCGGGGGGCCAACCGGGGAGCTGTTTTTT. V gene TRBV7-9 combines with J gene TRBJ2-2; tentatively, D is TRBD2 (7 bases). This CDR3 is 15 amino acids long. V was shortened by 2 bases and J by 5 bases, with 12 bases between the two germline ends. Per the germline V gene, CDR1 is SEHNR and CDR2 is FQNEAQ (reference sequence).

Only a few counts were recorded for this clone. The chain employs TRBV9 and TRBJ2-2; no firm D call. V gave up 4 bases and J gave up 5 bases, with 12 bases separating them. Germline CDR1 SGDLS, CDR2 YYNGEE. The CDR3 extends over 14 amino acids. The CDR3 DNA is TGTGCCAGCAGCCCCGGAGTATATACCGGGGAGCTGTTTTTT. Translated: CASSPGVYTGELFF.

This chain connects TRBV5-8 to TRBJ1-2; no clear D gene. The CDR3 consists of 14 residues. Germline V CDR1 and CDR2: SGHTS, YDEGEE. Trimming removed 2 bases from V and 0 bases from J, with 8 bases in between. CDR3 residues: CASSLRAPNYGYTF. The CDR3 nucleotides are TGTGCCAGCAGCTTAAGGGCACCTAACTATGGCTACACCTTC.

The J gene is TRBJ2-7, the V gene TRBV15, with a weak D call TRBD1 (7 bases). The V end lost 0 bases, the J end lost 6 bases, and 15 bases lay between the germline ends. CDR1 LNHNV and CDR2 YYDKDF come from the germline V gene (reference sequence). CDR3 length equals 15 residues. CDR3 loop: CATSRDRGESREQYF. CDR3 DNA sequence: TGTGCCACCAGCAGAGACAGGGGGGAAAGCCGCGAGCAGTACTTC.

The chain combines TRBV20-1 with TRBJ1-5; D unresolved. V lost 0 bases and J lost 8, with 5 bases in between. Germline CDR1 reads DFQATT; CDR2 reads SNEGSKA (reference sequence). There are 11 residues in the CDR3. The CDR3 spells CSARETEPQHF. DNA for the CDR3: TGCAGTGCTAGAGAAACCGAGCCCCAGCATTTT.

This chain connects TRBV6-5 to TRBJ2-1; tentatively, D is TRBD2 (6 bases). The V gene's germline CDR1 is MNHEY and CDR2 SVGAGI. The CDR3 totals 15 residues. The V gene lost 5 bases and the J gene lost 0 bases, with 11 bases spanning the gap. The CDR3 loop reads CASSILGGSYNEQFF. CDR3 DNA sequence: TGTGCCAGCAGTATACTGGGGGGCTCCTACAATGAGCAGTTCTTC.

The count of this clone is one. The gene calls are TRBV6-6 and TRBJ1-6; TRBD1 is a possible D gene (5 bases). From germline, CDR1 is MNHNY and CDR2 SVGAGI (reference sequence). V gave up 4 bases and J gave up 6 bases, with 10 bases separating them. The CDR3 has 14 residues. The CDR3: CASSSGASNSPLHF. CDR3 sequence (DNA): TGTGCCAGCAGTTCCGGGGCTTCTAATTCACCCCTCCACTTT.

This clone appeared a single time. The DNA of the CDR3 is TGCGCCAGCAGCCAAGCGGCAGGTGAAAAACTGTTTTTT. Its protein is CASSQAAGEKLFF. This chain connects TRBV4-3 to TRBJ1-4; D unclear. Germline V gene sequence: CDR1 LGHNA, CDR2 YSLEER. V was trimmed by 1 base and J by 7 bases, leaving 7 bases between them. The CDR3 has 13 amino acids.